The 25 T cell receptor beta chains below all came from one sample that was sequenced in a study of cytomegalovirus exposure and HLA in healthy donors. The PCR contained 60 Vbeta and 13 Jbeta primers. Only in-frame clones appear in the TCRdb table, and some are missing; sequencing was by immunoSEQ multiplex PCR. The sample contains some 110,000 clones, about 60% of which appear only once. The specimen sequenced was PBMCs. All receptors derive from a woman younger than 45 in good health and CMV-seronegative.

This clone was seen only once. This chain joins TRBV2 and TRBJ2-1, with 7 bases matching TRBD1. Trimming at V came to 6 bases and at J to 9 bases, leaving 11 bases not matched to a gene. This CDR3 is 14 amino acids long. Germline CDR1 reads SNHLY; CDR2 reads FYNNEI. The CDR3 here is CASRGQAPRSEQFF. DNA for the CDR3: TGTGCCAGCAGAGGACAGGCCCCGAGATCTGAGCAGTTCTTC.

V usage is TRBV6-5 and J usage is TRBJ1-5, with TRBD1 matching 9 bases. Germline assignment: CDR1 MNHEY and CDR2 SVGAGI. There are 15 residues in the CDR3. The J segment lost 4 bases and the V segment lost 6 bases, leaving 7 bases of the junction unmatched. CDR3 residues: CASSRGTGRNQPQHF. In DNA form, the CDR3 reads TGTGCCAGCAGCCGAGGGACAGGGAGAAATCAGCCCCAGCATTTT.

This clone was seen a few times. This chain joins TRBV2 and TRBJ1-3; 12 nucleotides line up with TRBD1. The V segment lost 2 bases and the J segment 3 bases; nucleotides outside the gene matches: 5. This CDR3 is 17 amino acids long. Looked up from germline, CDR1 is SNHLY and CDR2 is FYNNEI. CDR3 nucleotides: TGTGCCAGCAGTGAAATGGGACAGGGGGCGTTTGGAAACACCATATATTTT. Translated, it gives CASSEMGQGAFGNTIYF.

The gene calls are TRBV27 and TRBJ2-5, with 9 bases lining up with TRBD1. The CDR3 is 13 residues long. Germline assignment: CDR1 MNHEY and CDR2 SMNVEV (reference sequence). Trimming at V came to 5 bases and at J to 5 bases, leaving 3 bases not matched to a gene. The CDR3 sequence: CASSNDRGETQYF. CDR3 nucleotides: TGTGCCAGCAGTAACGACAGGGGGGAGACCCAGTACTTC.

The chain uses TRBV6-6 and TRBJ1-2; D perhaps matches TRBD1 (5 bases). V dropped 2 bases and J dropped 9 bases, with 16 bases sitting between them. The germline CDR1 and CDR2 sequences are MNHNY and SVGAGI (reference sequence). This CDR3 comprises 14 residues. The CDR3 DNA reads as TGTGCCAGCAGTTACCGTGTTGATGCAGGGCGCTACACCTTC. Protein: CASSYRVDAGRYTF.

The rearrangement links TRBV28 to TRBJ1-2, with D uncertain. Trimming took 2 bases from V and 6 from J, leaving 16 bases between them. The CDR3 runs 15 residues. Germline-derived CDR1 and CDR2 are MDHEN and SYDVKM. The CDR3 DNA sequence: TGTGCCAGCAGTTTAGGCCGGAGCACTCAAAATGGCTACACCTTC. It translates to CASSLGRSTQNGYTF.

This clone came up a few times. The chain employs TRBV7-2 and TRBJ2-7; TRBD2 matches 9 bases. This CDR3 has 14 amino acids. CDR1 SGHTA and CDR2 FQGNSA come from the germline V gene. Unmatched junction bases numbered 4, after V lost 3 bases and J lost 4 bases. CDR3 bases: TGTGCCAGCAGCTTGCGGGAGGGTTTTTACGAGCAGTACTTC. This codes for CASSLREGFYEQYF.

The CDR3 loop is CASSSTGPGETQYF. DNA for the CDR3: TGCGCCAGCAGCTCGACAGGGCCTGGGGAGACCCAGTACTTC. The chain has TRBV5-1 and TRBJ2-5; 7 bases match TRBD1. V lost 3 bases, J lost 5 bases, and 7 bases stayed unmatched. The CDR3 runs 14 residues. Germline V CDR1 and CDR2: SGHRS, YFSETQ.

The chain employs TRBV30 and TRBJ2-7; 7 bases are a match to TRBD2. This CDR3 comprises 14 residues. Trimming removed 0 bases from V and 4 bases from J; junction bases left unmatched: 6. Looked up from germline, CDR1 is GTSNPN and CDR2 is SVGIG (reference sequence). The CDR3 region has the DNA TGTGCCTGGAGTGTAAGCGGGGTTTCTTACGAGCAGTACTTC. This gives the protein CAWSVSGVSYEQYF.

A single count supports this clone. The chain is built from TRBV11-3 and TRBJ2-7; D unresolved. Trimming took 1 base from V and 0 from J, leaving 7 bases between them. Germline loops: CDR1 SGHNT, CDR2 YENEEA. The CDR3 spans 14 residues. The CDR3 loop is CASSLGPGSYEQYF. CDR3 coding DNA: TGTGCCAGCAGCTTAGGGCCGGGCTCCTACGAGCAGTACTTC.

V is TRBV30 and J is TRBJ1-5; no definite D call. V was trimmed by 5 bases and J by 9 bases, leaving 17 bases between them. Germline V gene lookup returns CDR1 GTSNPN and CDR2 SVGIG (reference sequence). The CDR3 totals 13 residues. The CDR3 is CAWENWVGGPQHF. The CDR3 bases are TGTGCCTGGGAGAACTGGGTTGGAGGGCCCCAGCATTTT.

This clone showed up just a few times. The genes are TRBV6-5 and TRBJ1-6; possible D gene TRBD1, 5 bases. V was pared by 6 bases and J by 10 bases, with 13 bases between. CDR1 and CDR2 from the germline V gene are MNHEY and SVGAGI. CDR3 length: 13 residues. As DNA, the CDR3 is TGTGCCAGCAGCCGGCGGGGGAGCTCACCCCTCCACTTT. Protein sequence: CASSRRGSSPLHF.

The J gene is TRBJ1-2, the V gene TRBV27; TRBD1 matches 9 bases. CDR3 size: 12 residues. V shed 5 bases, J shed 8 bases, and the junction held 3 bases outside the gene matches. The germline gives CDR1 MNHEY, CDR2 SMNVEV (reference sequence). In DNA form, the CDR3 reads TGTGCCAGCAGTACAGGGGGCGTCGGCTACACCTTC. Translation gives CASSTGGVGYTF.

The chain couples TRBV5-4 to TRBJ2-1, with a possible D match to TRBD2 (7 bases). This CDR3 is built from 16 residues. The V gene lost 0 bases and the J gene lost 1 base, with 11 bases spanning the gap. The V gene's germline CDR1 is SGHNT and CDR2 YYREEE (reference sequence). In DNA, the CDR3 is TGTGCCAGCAGCTTGGCAGCGGGGACATCCTACAATGAGCAGTTCTTC. Residues: CASSLAAGTSYNEQFF. Drawing the rest from reference TRBV5-4 and TRBJ2-1, the complete variable domain is ETGVTQSPTHLIKTRGQQVTLRCSSQSGHNTVSWYQQALGQGPQFIFQYYREEENGRGNFPPRFSGLQFPNYSSELNVNALELDDSALYLCASSLAAGTSYNEQFFGPGTRLTVL.

The rearrangement joins TRBV9 to TRBJ2-7; D is unresolved. The CDR3 totals 15 residues. V was cut by 4 bases and J by 0 bases, with 14 bases left in between. The V gene's germline CDR1 is SGDLS and CDR2 YYNGEE. Here the CDR3 reads CASSPHQAPSYEQYF. CDR3 sequence (DNA): TGTGCCAGCAGCCCCCACCAAGCCCCCTCCTACGAGCAGTACTTC.

As concerns this clone: The junction does not match germline at one end; this may be a read error. The chain combines TRBV7-7 with TRBJ2-7; 7 bases are a match to TRBD1. This CDR3 comprises 14 residues. Per the germline V gene, CDR1 is SSHAT and CDR2 is FNYEAQ (reference sequence). Written as DNA, the CDR3 is TGTGCTAGCAGCTTAGGCCAGGGGGATTACGAGCAGTACTTC. Translating gives CASSLGQGDYEQYF.

This clone was counted once. The V gene is TRBV12-5, the J gene TRBJ2-5; TRBD2 aligns across 10 bases. The DNA end is a closer match to TRBJ2-7, so the J assignment may be wrong. From germline, CDR1 is LGHNT and CDR2 FRNRAP. The length of the CDR3 is 14 residues. CDR3: CASDPGLALYEQYF. CDR3 DNA: TGTGCTAGTGACCCGGGACTAGCGCTCTACGAGCAGTACTTC.

In its sample, this clone was seen a few times. The V and J genes are TRBV5-6 and TRBJ2-4; TRBD1 matches 10 bases. Germline V lookup: CDR1 SGHDT, CDR2 YYEEEE. Trimming cost V 3 bases and J 13 bases; bases outside gene matches: 10. This CDR3 has 14 residues. CDR3 residues: CASSSGTGVLQQYF. In nucleotides, the CDR3 is TGTGCCAGCAGCTCCGGGACAGGGGTATTGCAGCAGTACTTC. Drawing the rest from reference TRBV5-6 and TRBJ2-4, the complete variable domain is DAGVTQSPTHLIKTRGQQVTLRCSPKSGHDTVSWYQQALGQGPQFIFQYYEEEERQRGNFPDRFSGHQFPNYSSELNVNALLLGDSALYLCASSSGTGVLQQYFGAGTRLSVL.

This chain links TRBV5-6 with TRBJ2-5; D is possibly TRBD1 (7 bases). V was clipped by 4 bases and J by 2 bases, with 12 bases between them. CDR3 size: 14 residues. Germline CDR1 and CDR2: SGHDT and YYEEEE. The CDR3: CASSGGTAQETQYF. DNA of the CDR3: TGTGCCAGCAGCGGCGGGACAGCACAAGAGACCCAGTACTTC.

In its sample, this clone was seen a few times. The chain recombines TRBV6-1 with TRBJ1-2, with no clear D. Trimming pared 0 bases from V and 4 bases from J, leaving 9 bases between. The CDR3 covers 14 residues. CDR1 MNHNS and CDR2 SASEGT come from the germline V gene. DNA of the CDR3: TGTGCCAGCAGTGAAGCGGAGGGTGTCTATGGCTACACCTTC. Amino acids: CASSEAEGVYGYTF.

This chain uses TRBV12-1 with TRBJ1-1; TRBD1, the table's D call, lacks a check against the DNA. TRBV12-1 is assigned pseudogene status. CDR3 length: 16 amino acids. CDR3: CASSPGQEARNTEAFF. In DNA, the CDR3 is TGTGCCAGCAGCCCGGGACAGGAGGCTAGGAACACTGAAGCTTTCTTT.

The chain has TRBV7-2 and TRBJ2-3; D gene uncertain. Germline loops: CDR1 SGHTA, CDR2 FQGNSA. The CDR3 runs 13 residues. Between the trimmed V and J ends, which lost 5 bases and 10 bases, there was a span of 16 bases. The CDR3: CASSQPSVVAQYF. Here the CDR3 DNA reads TGTGCCAGCAGCCAACCCAGTGTGGTGGCGCAGTATTTT.

The chain links TRBV10-2 to TRBJ2-5, with 12 bases identical to TRBD2. V shed 4 bases and J 5 bases; nucleotides not matched to a gene: 2. The germline CDR1 and CDR2 sequences are WSHSY and SAAADI. This CDR3 is 14 amino acids long. CDR3 residues: CASSASGRVETQYF. DNA of the CDR3: TGCGCCAGCAGTGCTAGCGGGAGGGTGGAGACCCAGTACTTC.

DNA of the CDR3: TGTGCCAGCAGCCCTATACTATTGGGAGATACGCAGTATTTT. Its protein is CASSPILLGDTQYF. The J gene is TRBJ2-3, the V gene TRBV14; D remains ambiguous. The CDR3 has 14 amino acids. Looked up from germline, CDR1 is SGHDN and CDR2 is FVKESK. Trimming cost V 4 bases and J 5 bases, with 13 bases left between them.

The CDR3 DNA reads TGTGCCAGCAACCACAGGGTAGACTATGGCTACACCTTC. Translating gives CASNHRVDYGYTF. J is TRBJ1-2 and V is TRBV5-6; D is possibly TRBD1 (6 bases). This CDR3 has 13 residues. Germline V CDR1 and CDR2: SGHDT, YYEEEE. The V end lost 6 bases, the J end lost 3 bases, and 12 bases lay between the germline ends.